These T cell receptor beta chains were read from a single sample in a study of cytomegalovirus exposure and HLA in healthy donors. Data came from immunoSEQ multiplex PCR; TCRdb stores just in-frame clones and leaves some out. The sample consists of about 150,000 clones, around 77% of them appearing once. Sequenced material: PBMCs. These receptor sequences come from a man younger than 40 in good health and CMV-seronegative. Both conserved end residues are part of each CDR3. Fields, in order: clone size, J gene, D gene, V gene, CDR3 DNA, CDR3 protein. The D gene is left open where the match is weak. Only some rows state a clone size, as once, few, many or a class for expanded clones.

size: once; J: TRBJ2-7; D: TRBD2; V: TRBV10-1; DNA: TGCGCCAGCAGTTCGTCCGGGACTAGCGGGAGGTATGAGCAGTACTTC; CDR3: CASSSSGTSGRYEQYF
size: NA; J: TRBJ2-2; D: NA; V: TRBV2; DNA: TGTGCCAGCAGGCAACAGGGTGCAAGGGAAACCGGGGAGCTGTTTTTT; CDR3: CASRQQGARETGELFF
size: NA; J: TRBJ2-3; D: TRBD1; V: TRBV6-5; DNA: TGTGCCAGCAGTTACGGTCGGGGGACAGGGGACAGTACGCAGTATTTT; CDR3: CASSYGRGTGDSTQYF
size: few; J: TRBJ2-3; D: TRBD2; V: TRBV7-9; DNA: TGTGCCAGCTCCGGGACTAGCTCAATGGAAGGGACGCAGTATTTT; CDR3: CASSGTSSMEGTQYF
size: NA; J: TRBJ2-1; D: TRBD2; V: TRBV5-1; DNA: TGCGCCAGCACTAGCGGGAGCCACAATGAGCAGTTCTTC; CDR3: CASTSGSHNEQFF
size: NA; J: TRBJ2-2; D: NA; V: TRBV5-1; DNA: TGCGCCAGCGGGACAACGAACACCGGGGAGCTGTTTTTT; CDR3: CASGTTNTGELFF
size: NA; J: TRBJ2-7; D: NA; V: TRBV7-9; DNA: TGTGCCAGCACCCTCGACAGGCCTACCTACGAGCAGTACTTC; CDR3: CASTLDRPTYEQYF
size: NA; J: TRBJ2-7; D: NA; V: TRBV7-9; DNA: TGTGCCAGCAGCTTCGAGCAGGGATCCCACGAGCAGTACTTC; CDR3: CASSFEQGSHEQYF
size: NA; J: TRBJ2-1; D: NA; V: TRBV4-2; DNA: TGTGCCAGCAGCCAAGAAAGAGGGAGAAGCTCCTACAATGAGCAGTTCTTC; CDR3: CASSQERGRSSYNEQFF
size: NA; J: TRBJ2-7; D: TRBD2; V: TRBV6-5; DNA: TGTGCCAGCAGTGGGCTAGCGGGAGTCTTCTACGAGCAGTACTTC; CDR3: CASSGLAGVFYEQYF
size: NA; J: TRBJ2-3; D: NA; V: TRBV6-5; DNA: TGTGCCAGCAGTTACACGGGGACTAGCACAGATACGCAGTATTTT; CDR3: CASSYTGTSTDTQYF
size: NA; J: TRBJ1-1; D: NA; V: TRBV20-1; DNA: TGCAGTGCTAGTTACTTCCATGAAGCTTTCTTT; CDR3: CSASYFHEAFF